One and the same sample provided the 12 T cell receptor beta chains below, sequenced in a study of OX40 agonist ivuxolimab in advanced cancers. Only in-frame clones appear in the TCRdb table, and some are missing; sequencing was by immunoSEQ multiplex PCR. The sample has about 54,000 clones; roughly nine tenths are singletons. Sample: CD4+ or CD8+ T cells sorted from blood, taken in a trial of the OX40 agonist ivuxolimab. Receptors originate from an adult with an advanced solid tumor such as melanoma, head and neck, liver or kidney cancer.

J is TRBJ1-1 and V is TRBV5-1; D remains ambiguous. The CDR3 extends over 13 amino acids. V gave up 4 bases and J gave up 5 bases, with 12 bases separating them. Germline V gene lookup returns CDR1 SGHRS and CDR2 YFSETQ. The CDR3 region is CASSPLGGTEAFF. The DNA for the CDR3 is TGCGCCAGCAGCCCCCTAGGTGGAACTGAAGCTTTCTTT.

The CDR3 DNA reads as TGTGCCAGCAGTTCGCTAGCGGGCTCGTACCAAGAGACCCAGTACTTC. It yields the protein CASSSLAGSYQETQYF. V usage is TRBV27 and J usage is TRBJ2-5; 8 bases map to TRBD2. Germline CDR1 is MNHEY and CDR2 is SMNVEV (reference sequence). The V gene end was trimmed by 4 bases and the J gene end by 0 bases; junction bases not matched to a gene: 7. This CDR3 contains 16 residues.

CDR3 coding DNA: TGTGCCAGCAGCTTGGGGAGCGCGATGGAGACCCAGTACTTC. It is translated as CASSLGSAMETQYF. This chain joins TRBV5-4 and TRBJ2-5, with D hard to call. Germline CDR1 SGHNT, CDR2 YYREEE (reference sequence). Trimming took 0 bases from V and 5 from J, leaving 11 bases between them. The CDR3 is 14 amino acids.

CDR3 region: CASSTGRTQETQYF. CDR3 DNA sequence: TGCGCCAGCAGCACGGGACGGACCCAAGAGACCCAGTACTTC. This rearrangement joins TRBV5-1 to TRBJ2-5; D is perhaps TRBD1 or TRBD2 (5 bases each). CDR3 length: 14 amino acids. Trimming stripped 4 bases from V and 1 base from J, with 11 bases between. Germline CDR1 reads SGHRS; CDR2 reads YFSETQ. Full variable domain (missing parts from reference TRBV5-1 and TRBJ2-5): KAGVTQTPRYLIKTRGQQVTLSCSPISGHRSVSWYQQTPGQGLQFLFEYFSETQRNKGNFPGRFSGRQFSNSRSEMNVSTLELGDSALYLCASSTGRTQETQYFGPGTRLLVL.

CDR3 nucleotide sequence: TGTGCCAGCAGGGGGGGGCCAGAATCCAGCTACACCTTC. As protein: CASRGGPESSYTF. The gene calls are TRBV9 and TRBJ1-2, with a tentative D call TRBD1 (6 bases). This CDR3 is built from 13 residues. Germline lookup yields CDR1 SGDLS and CDR2 YYNGEE. V was clipped by 5 bases and J by 9 bases, with 17 bases between them.

The chain couples TRBV5-1 to TRBJ2-3; 13 nucleotides match TRBD2. The V gene's germline CDR1 is SGHRS and CDR2 YFSETQ. The CDR3 is 16 amino acids. J was trimmed by 4 bases and V by 4 bases; bases with no gene match: 6. The CDR3 protein is CASSPGTSGNADTQYF. CDR3 nucleotides: TGCGCCAGCAGCCCCGGGACTAGCGGGAACGCAGATACGCAGTATTTT.

The chain links TRBV7-8 to TRBJ2-5; TRBD2 agrees at 7 bases. CDR1 and CDR2 (germline): SGHVS, FQNEAQ. There are 14 residues in the CDR3. V lost 3 bases and J lost 2; bases outside the gene matches: 3. CDR3 nucleotide sequence: TGTGCCAGCAGCTTGTTGGGGGGGCAAGAGACCCAGTACTTC. It specifies CASSLLGGQETQYF.

V is TRBV5-4 and J is TRBJ2-2; 14 bases fit TRBD2. V shed 4 bases and J 6 bases; nucleotides not matched to a gene: 5. Germline CDR1 and CDR2: SGHNT and YYREEE (reference sequence). The CDR3 length is 16 residues. The CDR3 sequence is CASSPMTSGRAGELFF. CDR3 DNA: TGTGCCAGCAGCCCAATGACTAGCGGGAGGGCCGGGGAGCTGTTTTTT.

This chain connects TRBV5-1 to TRBJ1-5; D is unclear. The germline V and J ends were trimmed by 4 bases and 5 bases, with 13 bases remaining between them. CDR1 and CDR2 from the germline V gene are SGHRS and YFSETQ. The CDR3 contains 14 residues. The CDR3 spells CASSPENGDQPQHF. As DNA, the CDR3 is TGCGCCAGCAGCCCAGAGAATGGGGATCAGCCCCAGCATTTT.

The chain is built from TRBV19 and TRBJ2-5, with 10 bases that match TRBD1. CDR1 and CDR2 from the germline V gene are LNHDA and SQIVND (reference sequence). Germline trimming cut 4 bases from V and 4 bases from J; bases unmatched to any gene: 3. CDR3 length equals 14 residues. CDR3 protein: CASSKRQGAETQYF. CDR3 in DNA: TGTGCCAGTAGTAAGCGACAGGGGGCAGAGACCCAGTACTTC.

The chain recombines TRBV2 with TRBJ2-3; TRBD2 agrees at 7 bases. The length of the CDR3 is 13 residues. Trimming at V came to 10 bases and at J to 3 bases, leaving 7 bases not matched to a gene. CDR1 is SNHLY, CDR2 FYNNEI, per germline. DNA for the CDR3: TGTGCCACCCTAGCGGAACTAACAGATACGCAGTATTTT. It codes for CATLAELTDTQYF. The full variable domain, with the rest looked up from reference TRBV2 and TRBJ2-3, is EPEVTQTPSHQVTQMGQEVILRCVPISNHLYFYWYRQILGQKVEFLVSFYNNEISEKSEIFDDQFSVERPDGSNFTLKIRSTKLEDSAMYFCATLAELTDTQYFGPGTRLTVL.

The chain joins TRBV6-5 to TRBJ1-5; possible D gene TRBD1, 5 bases. The germline gives CDR1 MNHEY, CDR2 SVGAGI. V lost 4 bases and J 3 bases, leaving 13 bases between the germline ends. There are 15 residues in the CDR3. The CDR3 region has the DNA TGTGCCAGCAGTTCCCTGAGGGGTCACAATCAGCCCCAGCATTTT. Its protein is CASSSLRGHNQPQHF.